This T cell receptor (beta chain) was recorded in a study of T-cell memory formation after mild COVID-19. V lost 1 base and J lost 2, with 15 bases in between. The CDR3 is 16 residues long. The V gene's germline CDR1 is SGDLS and CDR2 YYNGEE. TCRdb re-called the 5' RACE reads with MiXCR, one entry per CDR3 protein. Of around 420,000 distinct CDR3 sequences detected, around 24% appear once; the ten largest clones hold 8.8%. This chain uses TRBV9 with TRBJ2-5; D is perhaps TRBD1 (5 bases). The source is an adult woman who had mild COVID-19 (a few samples of this study predate the infection). Cell type and time point are not known. The sample was PBMCs or a T cell subset sorted from them (not recorded which). This chain's CDR3 is CASSVLGGGAQETQYF. CDR3 nucleotide sequence: TGTGCCAGCAGCGTACTCGGTGGTGGGGCACAAGAGACCCAGTACTTC.